This T cell receptor (beta chain) was retrieved from a study of a mutant IDH1 vaccine in newly diagnosed glioma (TCRdb year 2021). About the study as a whole: Vaccination began 4-6 weeks after radiotherapy alone, or alongside temozolomide cycles in the chemotherapy-containing groups. Of the roughly 33 treated patients, 62.5% were male and approximately 38% were female, and a mean age of roughly 40 years was recorded. The week-35 safety follow-up took place at visit V12, and the week-47 end of study took place at visit V13. Six visits were used for peripheral blood collection: V03 (baseline), V05, V07, V10, V12 and V13. For exploratory analyses, roughly 25 treated patients had longitudinal TCRB deep sequencing done wherever samples were available. Prior to enrollment, patients had been given standard therapy consisting of radiotherapy alone, temozolomide alone, or radiochemotherapy with temozolomide, with the combination given to most patients.

The paper's findings and limits, for the study overall: Changes in the top peripheral T cell clonotypes picked up by TCRB sequencing did not appear to be linked to pseudoprogression. Availability determined which PBMC samples were chosen for TCRB deep sequencing. Vaccine-induced immune responses across multiple MHC alleles were detected in 93.3% of patients. According to the authors, sample limitations meant that analyses of patient blood samples could not be reproduced.

This specimen's time point label, interpreted: week 47, end of study. Each vaccine dose was 300 ug of a 20-mer mutant IDH1 peptide in Montanide, given subcutaneously with topical imiquimod. Eight vaccinations were administered to patients in weeks 1, 3, 5, 7, 11, 15, 19 and 23, corresponding to visits V03 through V10. All donors had newly diagnosed IDH1-mutant astrocytomas of WHO grade 3 or 4 that showed loss of nuclear ATRX. The samples were drawn from NOA16, a multicentre, single-arm, open-label phase I trial in Germany that tested a mutant IDH1 peptide vaccine in humans for the first time. Genomic DNA for TCRB sequencing was extracted from EDTA blood using the DNeasy Blood and Tissue Kit. Receptor amplification or capture employed the immunoSEQ multiplex PCR assay. Rearranged TCR beta chain sequences were amplified with the hsTCRB Kit following the manufacturer's protocol. Sequencing of TCRB libraries was carried out on an Illumina MiSeq. Regarding the original processing steps: The proprietary platform of the kit vendor was used for demultiplexing, trimming and gene mapping. This immuneACCESS table, as held by TCRdb, lists in-frame sequences with V and J called but not all clones. Of the missing ones, under half trace to an unresolved V gene in checked studies; the others have no known cause. D and trimming come from the DNA, and the V and J calls and clone size come from that table. Present in this sample are 77,000 or so clones, 80% to 90% of which were seen just once. In total, the top ten clones hold approximately 5% of the sample.

Trimming leaves V shorter by 2 bases and J shorter by 4 bases, with the junction holding 13 bases beyond the gene matches. The CDR3 covers 18 residues, taking in both the cysteine and the phenylalanine. CDR3 DNA is the only sequence kept; it has 54 bases, read in frame from the first base. CDR1 and CDR2, per the germline V gene, are SGHTA and FQGNSA. As concerns this clone: Its antigen is currently not known. No base quality information exists; no much larger clone differs at one position.

The source was PBMCs, collected from a glioma patient whose treatment included an IDH1 peptide vaccine. The rearranged segments are TRBV7-2 and TRBJ2-1; the central 8 bases match TRBD2. The receptor was isolated from a man aged 40-50 years with glioma. The CDR3 amino acid sequence is: CASSLIGTGGPRYNEQFF. Read as DNA, the sequence is TGTGCCAGCAGCTTAATCGGTACGGGAGGGCCGAGGTACAATGAGCAGTTCTTC.